This T cell receptor beta chain was retrieved from a study of human T cells and chemical hapten exposure. Turning to the study itself: Per-sample variation in TCR yield stemmed mainly from small pooled library volume differences.

The germline V and J ends were trimmed by 6 bases and 6 bases, with 18 bases remaining between them. Germline loops: CDR1 SGHDN, CDR2 FVKESK. This CDR3 is 14 amino acids long. MiXCR, applied by TCRdb to the RACE reads, yields one record per CDR3 protein. The table includes around 300,000 distinct CDR3 sequences, around 7% detected once. Overall study findings and caveats: Having alopecia, donors may respond immunologically unlike healthy people.

Time point described: patch test 1, 2 weeks after DPC sensitization. Treatment meaning: therapeutic diphenylcyclopropenone sensitization with weekly scalp DPC. Comment on this clonotype: Its antigen is unknown.

The sample here was whole blood, taken in connection with sensitization to the hapten diphenylcyclopropenone (DPC). The TCR originated in a woman under 30 with alopecia areata. Some clones in this sample may be carry-over from other donors' samples. The J gene is TRBJ2-7, the V gene TRBV14; D unresolved. The CDR3, as DNA: TGTGCCAGCAGTCTGACCTGGTCCACTGCCGAGCAGTACTTC. Translation gives CASSLTWSTAEQYF.